The rows below give T cell receptor beta chains drawn from one sample of a study of blood T cell repertoires in COVID-19. The repertoire was sequenced with immunoSEQ multiplex PCR; TCRdb's copy has only in-frame clones and lacks some. The sample lists about 250,000 clones, roughly 80% occurring once. What was sequenced was PBMCs or T cells enriched from blood (not recorded which). The receptors here all came from a woman aged 35 to 49 who had been exposed to COVID-19. CDR3s include the opening cysteine and the closing phenylalanine or tryptophan. D genes are given only for firm matches. Size is stated for part of the rows, as once, few or many counts, or as a class when the clone is expanded.

TRBJ1-3,-,TRBV19,-,TGTGCCAGTACCACAGGGCAGTTGGATGGAAACACCATATATTTT,CASTTGQLDGNTIYF
TRBJ2-5,-,TRBV7-7,-,TGTGCTAGCAGCTTAAACGGGGGACAAGAGACCCAGTACTTC,CASSLNGGQETQYF
TRBJ1-2,-,TRBV6-5,-,TGTGCCAGCAGGGACGCAGGGATCGAGGGCTACACCTTC,CASRDAGIEGYTF
TRBJ1-1,few,TRBV27,TRBD1,TGTGCCAGCAGTTTACCGGGACAGGGAAGCACTGAAGCTTTCTTT,CASSLPGQGSTEAFF
TRBJ1-3,-,TRBV4-1,TRBD1,TGCGCCAGCAGCCAAGACAGGCATCTGAGGCCGGACAGGGAAGGCTCTGGAAACACCATATATTTT,CASSQDRHLRPDREGSGNTIYF
TRBJ2-2,-,TRBV5-1,-,TGCGCCAGCAGCTTTACAGGGTCGGACACCGGGGAGCTGTTTTTT,CASSFTGSDTGELFF
TRBJ2-2,-,TRBV9,-,TGTGCCAGCAGCCCAGGCAGTCTCACGAACACCGGGGAGCTGTTTTTT,CASSPGSLTNTGELFF
TRBJ2-1,once,TRBV6-5,TRBD1,TGTGCCAGCAGTTACGCCGGGGACAGGGGGATCAATGAGCAGTTCTTC,CASSYAGDRGINEQFF
TRBJ1-2,-,TRBV12-5,-,TGTGCTAGTGGTTTGGCCGGCCGTCTAGGAGGCTACACCTTC,CASGLAGRLGGYTF
TRBJ1-1,-,TRBV19,-,TGTGCCAGTAGTCCTAGACAGGATCTCGTTGTGGGCACTGAAGCTTTCTTT,CASSPRQDLVVGTEAFF
TRBJ1-1,few,TRBV28,TRBD1,TGTGCCAGCAGTTTATCCCCGTGGTGGGGACAGGGAATGCCTGAAGCTTTCTTT,CASSLSPWWGQGMPEAFF
TRBJ1-4,-,TRBV19,TRBD1,TGTGCCAGTAGTCTCCGGACAGGCTACGCAACTAATGAAAAACTGTTTTTT,CASSLRTGYATNEKLFF
TRBJ2-1,-,TRBV9,TRBD1,TGTGCCAGCAGCGTCCAGCCGGGACAGGGTTTCAATGAGCAGTTCTTC,CASSVQPGQGFNEQFF
TRBJ2-3,-,TRBV11-3,TRBD2,TGTGCCAGCAGCCTTTCGAGCGGGGGGGCAGATACGCAGTATTTT,CASSLSSGGADTQYF
TRBJ2-2,few,TRBV7-2,TRBD1,TGTGCCGGGGGGACAGGGGGCCCCGGGGAGCTGTTTTTT,CAGGTGGPGELFF
TRBJ2-2,-,TRBV18,-,TGTGCCAGCCGCCCCGGTGGAGGAACGAACACCGGGGAGCTGTTTTTT,CASRPGGGTNTGELFF
TRBJ1-2,-,TRBV4-1,-,TGCGCCAGCAGCCAAGATTTCAGGGATGCCACCAAAGACTATGGCTACACCTTC,CASSQDFRDATKDYGYTF
TRBJ1-2,once,TRBV20-1,-,TGCAGTGGGGCTATAGACTATGGCTACACCTTC,CSGAIDYGYTF
TRBJ2-3,-,TRBV6-2/TRBV6-3,-,TGTGCCAGCAGTTACGCTAGCTTTAGCACAGATACGCAGTATTTT,CASSYASFSTDTQYF
TRBJ2-3,-,TRBV4-3,TRBD2,TGCGCCAGCAGCCCGATAGCGGGGGGGCTAGATACGCAGTATTTT,CASSPIAGGLDTQYF
TRBJ1-3,-,TRBV28,-,TGTGCCAGCAGTTCGTCAGGCTCCGGCTCTGGAAACACCATATATTTT,CASSSSGSGSGNTIYF
TRBJ2-3,-,TRBV18,-,TGTGCCAGCTCACCACGGGCGGATACGCAGTATTTT,CASSPRADTQYF
TRBJ2-7,many,TRBV7-9,-,TGTGCCAGCAGCGCTACAGGGGAGGATGAGCAGTACTTC,CASSATGEDEQYF
TRBJ1-1,-,TRBV28,-,TGTGCCAGCAGTTTATCCACAGGGTCACAGAAGGCTTTCTTT,CASSLSTGSQKAFF
TRBJ1-3,-,TRBV5-1,-,TGCGCCAGCAGCTTGGGACAGACTTCCTCTGGAAACACCATATATTTT,CASSLGQTSSGNTIYF
TRBJ1-4,-,TRBV7-6,-,TGTGCCAGCAGCTCTAGGGGGACAAATAATGAAAAACTGTTTTTT,CASSSRGTNNEKLFF
TRBJ2-7,-,TRBV27,TRBD2,TGTGCCAGCCGACTAGCGGGCTCCTACGAGCAGTACTTC,CASRLAGSYEQYF
TRBJ1-4,-,TRBV14,-,TGTGCCAGCAGCCAAGGAACCGCGCGGTTGTTTTTT,CASSQGTARLFF
TRBJ1-2,-,TRBV18,TRBD1,TGTGCCAGCTCACCATCATTTTCCGGACAGGATAACTATGGCTACACCTTC,CASSPSFSGQDNYGYTF
TRBJ2-7,-,TRBV7-9,-,TGTGCCAGCAGCTCCCGCTCCGGACTCTATGACCTCTACGAGCAGTACTTC,CASSSRSGLYDLYEQYF
TRBJ2-7,-,TRBV7-6,TRBD2,TGTGCCAGCAGTCACGCGTTCGGGGGGTTAACCTACGAGCAGTACTTC,CASSHAFGGLTYEQYF
TRBJ2-5,once,TRBV15,-,TGTGCCACCAGCAGAGATCGGTCTGGAGGAGAGACCCAGTACTTC,CATSRDRSGGETQYF
TRBJ1-3,-,TRBV5-6,-,TGTGCCAGCAGCTCCCTCGTTAACTCTGGAAACACCATATATTTT,CASSSLVNSGNTIYF
TRBJ2-4,-,TRBV28,-,TGTGCCAGCAGTCCGGGACTAGCCAAAAACATTCAGTACTTC,CASSPGLAKNIQYF
TRBJ2-7,-,TRBV11-1,-,TGTGCCAGCAGCAAGACTAGATCGGGCCAGAACTACGAGCAGTACTTC,CASSKTRSGQNYEQYF
TRBJ1-2,-,TRBV24-1,TRBD1,TGTGCCACTCACCGACAGGGGGGGCATGGCTACACCTTC,CATHRQGGHGYTF
TRBJ2-3,-,TRBV6-4,TRBD2,TGTGCCAGCAGTGATGACGGGGGGGCAGCAGATACGCAGTATTTT,CASSDDGGAADTQYF
TRBJ2-7,-,TRBV19,TRBD1,TGTGCCAGTAGTTTAGGGACAGGGCGATCCTACGAGCAGTACTTC,CASSLGTGRSYEQYF
TRBJ1-2,-,TRBV4-2,-,TGTGCCAGCAGCCAAGAAGGGGCTGTTTTGACCAACTATGGCTACACCTTC,CASSQEGAVLTNYGYTF
TRBJ2-3,-,TRBV21-1,-,TGTGCCAGCAGCAAAGAGAGGACTAGCGCCTGCACAGATACGCAGTATTTT,CASSKERTSACTDTQYF
TRBJ1-6,-,TRBV20-1,-,TGCAGTGCTAGTAGTTTGAAGGGGAGCGGGAATTCACCCCTCCACTTT,CSASSLKGSGNSPLHF
TRBJ1-1,-,TRBV5-6,TRBD1,TGTGCCAGCTTGGATACAGGGGTCACTGAAGCTTTCTTT,CASLDTGVTEAFF
TRBJ1-1,few,TRBV7-9,-,-,CASILGQGNTEAFF
TRBJ2-1,-,TRBV7-3,TRBD2,TGTGCCAGCAGCTTAATCCCCCCGGGGAGCGGGGGAAACAATGAGCAGTTCTTC,CASSLIPPGSGGNNEQFF
TRBJ2-1,-,TRBV28,-,TGTGCCAGCAGCACGAGCGTTAATGAGCAGTTCTTC,CASSTSVNEQFF
TRBJ2-3,-,TRBV24-1,TRBD2,TGTGCCACCAGTCGTGGGAGGGCGGGGACAGATACGCAGTATTTT,CATSRGRAGTDTQYF
TRBJ2-3,-,TRBV4-2,-,TGTGCCAGCAGCCAAGAAACATGGGACACTGCTAGCACAGATACGCAGTATTTT,CASSQETWDTASTDTQYF
TRBJ1-6,-,TRBV18,TRBD1,TGTGCCAGCTCACCAATCGGGACAGGGGTACCACCCCTCCACTTT,CASSPIGTGVPPLHF
TRBJ1-4,once,TRBV3-1/TRBV3-2,-,TGTGCCAGCAGCCCTCTACGGGGAAAACTGTTTTTT,CASSPLRGKLFF
TRBJ2-3,-,TRBV27,TRBD2,TGTGCCAGCAGTTTCGGGGTTTTGCGACTAGCGGGGGCAGATACGCAGTATTTT,CASSFGVLRLAGADTQYF
TRBJ1-2,-,TRBV5-1,-,TGCGCCAGCAGCATCGACGGAGACTATGGCTACACCTTC,CASSIDGDYGYTF
TRBJ2-7,-,TRBV4-3,-,TGCGCCAGCAGCCAAGATCTGCAGGGGCGCGAATACGAGCAGTACTTC,CASSQDLQGREYEQYF
TRBJ1-1,-,TRBV7-9,TRBD1,TGTGCCAGCAGCCTCTCGACAGGGTGGGACACTGAAGCTTTCTTT,CASSLSTGWDTEAFF
TRBJ2-5,-,TRBV4-2,TRBD2,TGTGCCAGCAGCCAAGAAGGCAGCGGGGGGTTACAGACCCAGTACTTC,CASSQEGSGGLQTQYF